These 5 T cell receptor beta chains were sequenced from one sample in a study of spatial heterogeneity in lung cancer. Stated time point: sample taken at primary tumor resection. Unsorted samples of tumor, nontumor lung or frozen PBMC had their whole RNA sequenced. TCRdb reprocessed the 5' RACE reads via MiXCR and lists one record per CDR3 protein. Of roughly 100,000 distinct CDR3 sequences in the sample, approximately 8.2% were seen once. The sample was PBMCs, taken at surgery. The receptor set was obtained from a male donor with early-stage non-small cell lung cancer.

This rearrangement joins TRBV2 to TRBJ2-3, with D hard to call. Germline V gene data show CDR1 as SNHLY and CDR2 as FYNNEI. Trimming pared 5 bases from V and 9 bases from J, leaving 9 bases between. The length of the CDR3 is 11 residues. The CDR3 protein is CASSLIGTQYF. The CDR3 DNA is TGTGCCAGCAGTCTCATCGGAACGCAGTATTTT.

This clonotype has just a few counts. In DNA form, the CDR3 reads TGTGCCAGCAGCTTAGATCTTGGAGGGCAGCCCCAGCATTTT. Its translation: CASSLDLGGQPQHF. V is TRBV11-2 and J is TRBJ1-5, with no clear D. Germline V CDR1 and CDR2: SGHAT, FQNNGV. Trimming shortened V by 0 bases and J by 7 bases, and 10 bases separated the two germline ends. This CDR3 contains 14 residues. Full variable domain (rest looked up from reference TRBV11-2 and TRBJ1-5): EAGVAQSPRYKIIEKRQSVAFWCNPISGHATLYWYQQILGQGPKLLIQFQNNGVVDDSQLPKDRFSAERLKGVDSTLKIQPAKLEDSAVYLCASSLDLGGQPQHFGDGTRLSIL.

The gene calls are TRBV27 and TRBJ2-3; weak D call: TRBD2 (7 bases). This CDR3 spans 15 amino acids. Trimming took 4 bases from V and 3 from J, leaving 14 bases between them. CDR1 MNHEY and CDR2 SMNVEV come from the germline V gene (reference sequence). The CDR3 nucleotides read TGTGCCAGCAGTTGGGGAGGGGGGGCAACAGATACGCAGTATTTT. Protein sequence: CASSWGGGATDTQYF.

This chain uses TRBV7-9 with TRBJ1-4; D is unclear. The CDR3 extends over 13 amino acids. Germline V gene lookup returns CDR1 SEHNR and CDR2 FQNEAQ (reference sequence). V was pared by 3 bases and J by 10 bases, with 12 bases between. DNA for the CDR3: TGTGCCAGCAGCTTGGGAGGCGGCGGAAAACTGTTTTTT. Translating gives CASSLGGGGKLFF.

V gene TRBV24-1 combines with J gene TRBJ2-1, with D tentatively TRBD1 or TRBD2 (5 bases each). The CDR3 sequence is 16 residues long. V shed 3 bases and J shed 5 bases, with 16 bases lying between them. Germline V lookup: CDR1 KGHDR, CDR2 SFDVKD. CDR3 protein: CATSDPAGTPNNEQFF. As DNA, the CDR3 is TGTGCCACCAGTGATCCTGCCGGGACCCCAAACAATGAGCAGTTCTTC.